This entry lists 20 T cell receptor beta chains sequenced from one sample in a study of T cell responses to AZD1222 COVID-19 vaccine. TCRdb's table, derived via immunoSEQ multiplex PCR, lists solely in-frame clones and lacks some. Of 95,000 to 110,000 clones in the sample, roughly 88% were seen once. Sequenced here: peripheral blood, sampled on day 0 of AZD1222 vaccination. The receptor set was obtained from an adult in good health.

This chain links TRBV6-5 with TRBJ2-5; a weak D match, TRBD2 (6 bases). The CDR3 extends over 14 amino acids. Trimming shortened V by 2 bases and J by 2 bases, and 9 bases separated the two germline ends. Germline V gene sequence: CDR1 MNHEY, CDR2 SVGAGI. CDR3 region: CASSYGGPQETQYF. The CDR3 DNA sequence: TGTGCCAGCAGTTACGGAGGGCCTCAAGAGACCCAGTACTTC.

The chain links TRBV5-1 to TRBJ2-7; TRBD2 might be the D (7 bases). Between the trimmed V and J ends, which lost 0 bases and 7 bases, there was a span of 14 bases. The CDR3 contains 14 residues. Germline CDR1 is SGHRS and CDR2 is YFSETQ. The CDR3 sequence: CASSLGAGAGEQYF. The CDR3 DNA reads as TGCGCCAGCAGCTTGGGTGCGGGGGCGGGGGAGCAGTACTTC.

This chain uses TRBV9 with TRBJ2-3; D is ambiguous. V lost 3 bases and J lost 3, with 20 bases in between. Germline V lookup: CDR1 SGDLS, CDR2 YYNGEE. The CDR3 is 17 amino acids. The CDR3 loop reads CASSALPGVLLTDTQYF. In DNA form, the CDR3 reads TGTGCCAGCAGCGCATTACCTGGGGTCCTCCTTACAGATACGCAGTATTTT.

The chain employs TRBV30 and TRBJ2-3; D is tentatively TRBD1 or TRBD2 (5 bases each). Trimming left V 2 bases short and J 0 bases short, with 6 bases between. CDR1 and CDR2 from the germline V gene are GTSNPN and SVGIG (reference sequence). The CDR3 length is 13 residues. Here the CDR3 DNA reads TGTGCCTGGAGTCGGGACAGCACAGATACGCAGTATTTT. Translated: CAWSRDSTDTQYF.

This chain uses TRBV2 with TRBJ2-7, with TRBD2 as a possible D gene (5 bases). The CDR3 totals 11 residues. Looked up from germline, CDR1 is SNHLY and CDR2 is FYNNEI. Trimming removed 2 bases at V and 7 bases at J, with 6 bases between. CDR3 in amino acids: CASSERGEQYF. CDR3 sequence (DNA): TGTGCCAGCAGTGAACGGGGTGAGCAGTACTTC.

This clone was detected only once. V and J are TRBV9 and TRBJ2-1; 7 nucleotides match TRBD1. This CDR3 is 14 amino acids long. In germline, CDR1 is SGDLS, CDR2 YYNGEE. Trimming cost V 2 bases and J 7 bases; bases outside gene matches: 6. Here the CDR3 reads CASSVTGQVNEQFF. DNA for the CDR3: TGTGCCAGCAGCGTCACAGGACAGGTGAATGAGCAGTTCTTC.

The rearrangement joins TRBV25-1 to TRBJ1-1; 7 bases are shared with TRBD1. V lost 6 bases and J lost 5; bases outside the gene matches: 6. This CDR3 region has 13 residues. Germline CDR1 is MGHDK and CDR2 is SYGVNS. The CDR3 DNA sequence: TGTGCCAGCAGGACAGGGTATGGTACTGAAGCTTTCTTT. Encoded protein: CASRTGYGTEAFF.

The chain recombines TRBV3-1 (or the pseudogene TRBV3-2) with TRBJ1-4, with TRBD1 as a possible D gene (6 bases). Trimming cost V 8 bases and J 5 bases, with 18 bases left between them. Germline V gives CDR1 LGHDT, CDR2 YNNKEL (reference sequence). This CDR3 is 15 amino acids long. CDR3 sequence (DNA): TGTGCCAGCTCCCCTAGGGGGGACGGCAATGAAAAACTGTTTTTT. It specifies CASSPRGDGNEKLFF.

The gene calls are TRBV7-6 and TRBJ2-1; 7 bases fit TRBD2. J gave up 4 bases and V 5 bases, and 8 bases lay outside the gene matches. This CDR3 has 15 residues. Per the germline V gene, CDR1 is SGHVS and CDR2 is FNYEAQ. DNA for the CDR3: TGTGCCAGCAGCGGGTACGGGGGGTTATACAATGAGCAGTTCTTC. As protein: CASSGYGGLYNEQFF. The full variable domain, completed using reference TRBV7-6 and TRBJ2-1, is GAGVSQSPRYKVTKRGQDVALRCDPISGHVSLYWYRQALGQGPEFLTYFNYEAQQDKSGLPNDRFSAERPEGSISTLTIQRTEQRDSAMYRCASSGYGGLYNEQFFGPGTRLTVL.

The chain carries TRBV5-1 and TRBJ1-4; the match to TRBD1 covers 8 bases. CDR1 SGHRS and CDR2 YFSETQ come from the germline V gene. J lost 6 bases, V lost 4 bases, and 8 bases had no gene match. This CDR3 region has 15 residues. The CDR3 spells CASSLNGQGHEKLFF. In DNA, the CDR3 is TGCGCCAGCAGCCTGAACGGACAGGGCCATGAAAAACTGTTTTTT.

The rearrangement links TRBV7-8 to TRBJ1-5; D is possibly TRBD1 (5 bases). Trimming took 0 bases from V and 6 from J, leaving 12 bases between them. Germline assignment: CDR1 SGHVS and CDR2 FQNEAQ. The length of the CDR3 is 15 residues. The CDR3 DNA follows: TGTGCCAGCAGCTTAGCGTCACAGGCAGGTCAGCCCCAGCATTTT. Translation gives CASSLASQAGQPQHF.

This clone is a singleton in its sample. The chain has TRBV30 and TRBJ1-6; D not certain. CDR3 length equals 14 residues. The V gene's germline CDR1 is GTSNPN and CDR2 SVGIG (reference sequence). V lost 0 bases to trimming and J lost 8 bases, with 11 bases between them. The CDR3, as DNA: TGTGCCTGGAGTGTGCGGTTCACAGATTCACCCCTCCACTTT. Protein product: CAWSVRFTDSPLHF.

In its sample, this clone was seen once. This chain joins TRBV9 and TRBJ1-2; 10 bases line up with TRBD1. J was trimmed by 5 bases and V by 7 bases; bases with no gene match: 8. CDR1 and CDR2 (germline): SGDLS, YYNGEE. The CDR3 is 14 amino acids. The CDR3 DNA is TGTGCCAGCTGGGGGGACAGGGGAAGGTATGGCTACACCTTC. This sequence encodes CASWGDRGRYGYTF. The entire variable domain, with the rest obtained from reference TRBV9 and TRBJ1-2, is as follows: DSGVTQTPKHLITATGQRVTLRCSPRSGDLSVYWYQQSLDQGLQFLIQYYNGEERAKGNILERFSAQQFPDLHSELNLSSLELGDSALYFCASWGDRGRYGYTFGSGTRLTVV.

J is TRBJ2-1 and V is TRBV7-9, with D unresolved. Germline V CDR1 and CDR2: SEHNR, FQNEAQ (reference sequence). Deletions cut 0 bases from V and 8 bases from J, with 8 bases between. CDR3 length: 13 residues. The CDR3 sequence is CASSLAGFDEQFF. DNA of the CDR3: TGTGCCAGCAGCTTAGCAGGGTTTGATGAGCAGTTCTTC. The complete variable domain, with remaining parts taken from reference TRBV7-9 and TRBJ2-1, reads DTGVSQNPRHKITKRGQNVTFRCDPISEHNRLYWYRQTLGQGPEFLTYFQNEAQLEKSRLLSDRFSAERPKGSFSTLEIQRTEQGDSAMYLCASSLAGFDEQFFGPGTRLTVL.

The chain carries TRBV11-2 and TRBJ2-1, with 12 bases lining up with TRBD2. The V gene end was trimmed by 5 bases and the J gene end by 7 bases; junction bases not matched to a gene: 6. CDR3 length: 15 amino acids. From germline, CDR1 is SGHAT and CDR2 FQNNGV. CDR3 in amino acids: CASSQRTSGTNEQFF. The CDR3 DNA follows: TGTGCCAGCAGCCAGAGGACTAGCGGGACAAATGAGCAGTTCTTC.

The chain links TRBV28 to TRBJ1-2; TRBD1 matches 8 bases. J gave up 4 bases and V 6 bases, and 7 bases lay outside the gene matches. The CDR3 contains 14 residues. In germline, CDR1 is MDHEN, CDR2 SYDVKM. The CDR3 loop is CASRMTGDPYGYTF. The CDR3 region has the DNA TGTGCCAGCAGGATGACAGGGGACCCCTATGGCTACACCTTC.

The V call is TRBV7-2, the J call TRBJ1-6; unclear D gene. Germline loops: CDR1 SGHTA, CDR2 FQGNSA. The CDR3 is made up of 12 amino acids. V was clipped by 2 bases and J by 14 bases, with 10 bases between them. CDR3 bases: TGTGCCAGCAGCTTATCCAATCTGGCCCTCCACTTT. It codes for CASSLSNLALHF.

The chain combines TRBV19 with TRBJ2-7; 7 nucleotides align to TRBD1. J gave up 10 bases and V 6 bases, and 6 bases lay outside the gene matches. CDR3 length: 11 residues. Germline V CDR1 and CDR2: LNHDA, SQIVND (reference sequence). CDR3 coding DNA: TGTGCCAGTAGAAACAGGGGCGATCAGTACTTC. Amino acids: CASRNRGDQYF.

This chain uses TRBV2 with TRBJ2-7, with a possible D match to TRBD1 (6 bases). The CDR3 is made up of 14 amino acids. The V and J ends lost 4 bases and 1 base respectively, with 11 bases between them. Per the germline V gene, CDR1 is SNHLY and CDR2 is FYNNEI. This CDR3 reads CASSGAGVSYEQYF. The CDR3 nucleotides read TGTGCCAGCAGTGGCGCAGGGGTGTCCTACGAGCAGTACTTC.

This clone was detected only a few times. The rearrangement joins TRBV7-6 to TRBJ1-4; no reliable D call. Looked up from germline, CDR1 is SGHVS and CDR2 is FNYEAQ. The CDR3 extends over 16 amino acids. Trimming left V 4 bases short and J 4 bases short, with 16 bases between. This CDR3 reads CASSSGALAGNEKLFF. CDR3 nucleotides: TGTGCCAGCAGCTCCGGCGCACTAGCGGGTAATGAAAAACTGTTTTTT.